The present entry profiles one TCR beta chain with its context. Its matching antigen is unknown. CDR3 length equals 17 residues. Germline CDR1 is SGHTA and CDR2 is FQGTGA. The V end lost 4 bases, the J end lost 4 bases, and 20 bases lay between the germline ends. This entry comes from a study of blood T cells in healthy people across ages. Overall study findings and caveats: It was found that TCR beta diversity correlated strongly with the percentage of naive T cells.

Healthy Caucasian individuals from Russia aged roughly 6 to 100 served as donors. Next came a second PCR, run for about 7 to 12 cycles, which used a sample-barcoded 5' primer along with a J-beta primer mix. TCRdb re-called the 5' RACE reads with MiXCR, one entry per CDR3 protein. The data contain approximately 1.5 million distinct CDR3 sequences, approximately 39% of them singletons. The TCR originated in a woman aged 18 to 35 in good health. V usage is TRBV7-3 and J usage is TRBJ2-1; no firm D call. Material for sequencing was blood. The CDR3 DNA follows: TGTGCCAGCAGCTCAAACCCCGGACGGTCTAATTACAATGAGCAGTTCTTC. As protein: CASSSNPGRSNYNEQFF. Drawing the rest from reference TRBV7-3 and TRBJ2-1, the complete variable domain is GAGVSQTPSNKVTEKGKYVELRCDPISGHTALYWYRQSLGQGPEFLIYFQGTGAADDSGLPNDRFFAVRPEGSVSTLKIQRTERGDSAVYLCASSSNPGRSNYNEQFFGPGTRLTVL.